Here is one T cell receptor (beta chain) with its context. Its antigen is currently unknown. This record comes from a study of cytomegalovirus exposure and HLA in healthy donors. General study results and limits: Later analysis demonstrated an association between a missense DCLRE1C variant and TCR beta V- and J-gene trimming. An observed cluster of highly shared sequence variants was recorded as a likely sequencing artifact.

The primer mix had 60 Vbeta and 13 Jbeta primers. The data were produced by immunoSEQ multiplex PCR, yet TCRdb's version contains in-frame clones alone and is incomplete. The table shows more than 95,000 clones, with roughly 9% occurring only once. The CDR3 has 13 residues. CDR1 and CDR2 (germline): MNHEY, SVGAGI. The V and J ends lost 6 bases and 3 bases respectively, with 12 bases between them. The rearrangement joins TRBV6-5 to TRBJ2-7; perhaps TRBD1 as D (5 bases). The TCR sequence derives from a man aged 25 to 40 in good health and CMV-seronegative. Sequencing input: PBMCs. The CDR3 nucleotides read TGTGCCAGCAGGCGGACATACGGCTACGAGCAGTACTTC. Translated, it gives CASRRTYGYEQYF.